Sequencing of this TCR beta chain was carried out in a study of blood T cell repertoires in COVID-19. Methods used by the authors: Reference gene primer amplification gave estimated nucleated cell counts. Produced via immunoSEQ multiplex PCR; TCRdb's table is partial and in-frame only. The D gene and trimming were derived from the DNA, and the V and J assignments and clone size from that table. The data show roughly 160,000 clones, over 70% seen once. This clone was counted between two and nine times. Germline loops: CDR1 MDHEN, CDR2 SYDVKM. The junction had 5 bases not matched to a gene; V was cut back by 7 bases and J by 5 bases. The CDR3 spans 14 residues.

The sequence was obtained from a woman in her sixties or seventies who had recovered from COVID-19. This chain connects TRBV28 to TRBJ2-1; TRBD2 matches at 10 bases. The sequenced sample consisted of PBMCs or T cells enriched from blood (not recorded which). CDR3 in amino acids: CASILAGPDNEQFF. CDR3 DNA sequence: TGTGCCAGCATACTAGCGGGACCAGACAATGAGCAGTTCTTC.